Reported below is one TCR beta chain. Antigen specificity is unknown. This entry comes from a study of PD-1 blockade in classical Hodgkin lymphoma. As for time point: cycle 4 day 1 (C4D1), after five to seven weeks of nivolumab. Every patient was affected by relapse after autologous stem cell transplantation, while exposure to brentuximab vedotin was not uniform. Magnetic negative selection was used to purify CD4+ T cells from PBMCs that had been thawed. Data came from immunoSEQ multiplex PCR; TCRdb stores just in-frame clones and leaves some out. The sample includes fewer than 35,000 clones, around four fifths of them seen just once. Looked up from germline, CDR1 is GTSNPN and CDR2 is SVGIG (reference sequence). The CDR3 is 13 residues long. Unmatched junction bases numbered 2, after V lost 1 base and J lost 11 bases. Whole-study findings and limits: CD8+ TCR diversity did not rise significantly by C4D1, unlike CD4+. Patients starting nivolumab less than 1 year after ASCT had lower diversity and were excluded from later analyses. Why the repertoires differ is still unclear, perhaps disease activity or prior therapy.

This sequence joins TRBV30 and TRBJ2-3; 14 nucleotides match TRBD2. This sequence originates from a human donor with classical Hodgkin lymphoma. Sequences were derived from CD4+ T cells from blood, sampled before the fourth cycle of nivolumab. The CDR3 region has the DNA TGTGCCTGGAGTGGGACTAGCGGGGGGAAGCAGTATTTT. This sequence encodes CAWSGTSGGKQYF.